This TCR beta chain was recovered during a study of OX40 agonist ivuxolimab in advanced cancers. Background on the whole study: Ivuxolimab was an agonistic, fully human IgG2 monoclonal antibody directed against OX40 (CD134), a costimulatory receptor. Intravenous ivuxolimab was administered to patients every 2 weeks at six dose levels: 0.01, 0.1, 0.3, 1.5, 3 and 10 mg/kg. Of the roughly 51 dose-escalation patients, hepatocellular carcinoma was present in 19, melanoma in around 15, renal cell carcinoma in 9 and head and neck cancer in 9. In the dose-escalation cohort, 82.7% of patients were male, and the mean age was roughly 60 years with a range of roughly 23 to 90. Prior anti-PD-1, anti-PD-L1 or anti-CTLA-4 therapy was permitted, and checkpoint inhibitors had been received by under 50% of dose-escalation patients. Three dose-escalation patients achieved partial responses, one with hepatocellular carcinoma and two with cutaneous melanoma. Peripheral TCRbeta sequencing aimed to test whether ivuxolimab altered TCR sequence diversity and caused clonal T-cell expansion. The paper covers the monotherapy dose-escalation part of the phase I ivuxolimab trial, which included N ≈ 50 patients.

CDR1 and CDR2 are drawn from the germline V gene: SGHRS, YFSETQ. Spanning cysteine to phenylalanine, the CDR3 consists of 17 amino acids. Only CDR3 DNA is held: 51 bases, read in frame from base 1. V is pared back by 4 bases and J by 0 bases, with 19 bases lying between the germline termini. The trial excluded patients who had a history of autoimmune disease or were on systemic immunosuppression. In every dose cohort, peripheral blood was drawn for TCR sequencing at baseline, cycle 4 day 1, and cycle 7 day 1. The samples were drawn from a first-in-human, open-label, multicenter phase I dose-escalation trial of ivuxolimab. Adults with locally advanced or metastatic head and neck squamous cell, hepatocellular, melanoma or renal cell carcinoma were enrolled in the trial. CD4+ and CD8+ T cells were sorted separately from peripheral blood before TCR sequencing. For sequencing of the TCRbeta CDR3 region, genomic DNA was extracted from the sorted cells. The immunoSEQ Assay was used to sequence the TCRbeta CDR3 regions. Held by TCRdb, this immuneACCESS table contains in-frame sequences only and omits some clones. Under half of the omission traces to an unresolved V gene where checked; the cause of the rest is unknown. The sample table lists about 51,000 clones, around 73% of them with a count of one. The top ten clonotypes cover roughly 2% of the sample.

As for this clone: This receptor's antigen is unknown. Base qualities are not at hand, and no much larger clone is one base apart.

On the study overall, not on this receptor specifically: In the 0.1-3.0 mg/kg groups, partial responders were among the patients with the lowest normalized peripheral clonal expansion, particularly in CD8+ T cells. Low levels of normalized T-cell clonal expansion were also seen in some nonresponding patients. At doses of 0.1 to 3.0 mg/kg, clonal expansion of both CD4+ and CD8+ T cells in blood was seen between baseline and week 6. After ivuxolimab, expanded clones were on average more numerous among CD8+ T cells than among CD4+ T cells. The antigen specificity of the peripheral T cells that underwent clonal expansion was not determined.

Sequencing used CD4+ or CD8+ T cells sorted from blood, obtained in a trial of the OX40 agonist ivuxolimab. The receptor chain draws on TRBV5-1 and TRBJ1-1, with no D gene named confidently. The receptor was derived from an adult with an advanced solid tumor such as melanoma, head and neck, liver or kidney cancer. The CDR3 sequence is CASSPRVQATMNTEAFF. The bases read TGCGCCAGCAGCCCTCGTGTCCAAGCTACTATGAACACTGAAGCTTTCTTT.